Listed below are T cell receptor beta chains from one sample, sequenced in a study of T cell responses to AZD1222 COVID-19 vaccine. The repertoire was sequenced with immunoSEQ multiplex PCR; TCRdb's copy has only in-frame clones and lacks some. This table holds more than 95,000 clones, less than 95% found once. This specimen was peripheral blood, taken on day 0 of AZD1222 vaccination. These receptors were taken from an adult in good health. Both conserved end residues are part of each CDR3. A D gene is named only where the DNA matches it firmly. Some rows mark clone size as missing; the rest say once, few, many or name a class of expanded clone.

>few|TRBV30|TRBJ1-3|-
TGTGCCTGGAGTAAGGGGACTGGAAACACCATATATTTT
CAWSKGTGNTIYF
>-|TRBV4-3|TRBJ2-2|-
TGCGCCAGCAGCCAAGATCGAACAGGGCACGGGGAGCTGTTTTTT
CASSQDRTGHGELFF
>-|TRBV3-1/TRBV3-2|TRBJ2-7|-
TGTGCCAGCAGCCTAAATTACGAGCAGTACTTC
CASSLNYEQYF
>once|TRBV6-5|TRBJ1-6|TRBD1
TGTGCCAGCAGAGTCGGACAGGACTATAATTCACCCCTCCACTTT
CASRVGQDYNSPLHF
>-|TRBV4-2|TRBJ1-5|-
TGTGCCAGCAGCCAAGATCTAAGGGGAGGGGGCAATCAGCCCCAGCATTTT
CASSQDLRGGGNQPQHF
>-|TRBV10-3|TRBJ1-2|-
TGTGCCATCAGTGAGTCGAGAGGGGATGGCTACACCTTC
CAISESRGDGYTF
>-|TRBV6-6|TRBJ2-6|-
TGTGCCAGCAGACCCCTACTGGTCTCTGGGGCCAACGTCCTGACTTTC
CASRPLLVSGANVLTF
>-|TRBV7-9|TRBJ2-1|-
TGTGCCAGCAAGACAGTTTACAATGAGCAGTTCTTC
CASKTVYNEQFF
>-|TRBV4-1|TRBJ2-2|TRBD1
TGCGCCAGCAGCCCGGGACAGGTGCCTTTCGAGCTGTTTTTT
CASSPGQVPFELFF
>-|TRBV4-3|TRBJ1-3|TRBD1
TGCGCCAGCAGCCAAGACGGGGACAGGGTGTCCGGAAACACCATATATTTT
CASSQDGDRVSGNTIYF
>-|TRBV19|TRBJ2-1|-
TGTGCCAGCCGTCGAGCGGCGGGGAATGAGCAGTTCTTC
CASRRAAGNEQFF
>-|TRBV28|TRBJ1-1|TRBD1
TGTGCCAGCAGTTCTCCACAGGGGATGAACACTGAAGCTTTCTTT
CASSSPQGMNTEAFF
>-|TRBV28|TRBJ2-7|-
TGTGCCAGCAGTTTGGGCAGTCCCTACGAGCAGTACTTC
CASSLGSPYEQYF
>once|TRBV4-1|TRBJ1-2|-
TGCGCCAGCAGCCAAGAGAAGGGAACCTTCCAGGGCTACACCTTC
CASSQEKGTFQGYTF
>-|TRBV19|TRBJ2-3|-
TGTGCCAGTAGTATGGGGCCATCATCAGATACGCAGTATTTT
CASSMGPSSDTQYF
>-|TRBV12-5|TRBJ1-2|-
TGTGCTAGTGGTTTGGTACACGTAGGGGTCAGGGAAGTCTATGGCTACACCTTC
CASGLVHVGVREVYGYTF
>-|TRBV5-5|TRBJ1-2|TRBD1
TGTGCCAGCACCGGGACAGGGTTTGGTAACTATGGCTACACCTTC
CASTGTGFGNYGYTF
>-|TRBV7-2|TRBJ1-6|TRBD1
TGTGCCAGCAGCCCCGCGGGACAGGGGAATTCACCCCTCCACTTT
CASSPAGQGNSPLHF
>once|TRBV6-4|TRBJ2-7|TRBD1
TGTGCCAGCAGTGACGGGACAGGGCCCCCCTACGAGCAGTACTTC
CASSDGTGPPYEQYF
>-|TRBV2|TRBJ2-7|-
TGTGCCAGCAAGAGTCTGGGGGATGAGCAGTACTTC
CASKSLGDEQYF
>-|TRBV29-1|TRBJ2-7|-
TGCAGCGGGAGGACGGGAGACGAGCAGTACTTC
CSGRTGDEQYF
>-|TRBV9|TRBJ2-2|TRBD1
TGTGCCAGCAGCGTGAGCGACAGGGACACCGGGGAGCTGTTTTTT
CASSVSDRDTGELFF
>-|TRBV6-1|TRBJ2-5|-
TGTGCCAGCAGTGAAGCCTGGAGGGTGATCCAAGAGACCCAGTACTTC
CASSEAWRVIQETQYF
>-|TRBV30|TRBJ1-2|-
TGTGCCTGGGGAAGAGGGGGCTACACCTTC
CAWGRGGYTF
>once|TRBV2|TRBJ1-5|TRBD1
TGTGCCAGCAGTACAGGGGCTTATAGCAATCAGCCCCAGCATTTT
CASSTGAYSNQPQHF
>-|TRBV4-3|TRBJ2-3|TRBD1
TGCGCCAGCAGCCCTGGACAGGGGGCAGATACGCAGTATTTT
CASSPGQGADTQYF
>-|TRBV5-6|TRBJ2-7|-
TGTGCCAGCAGCACGGAACAGGGGTGGAGGGACGAGCAGTACTTC
CASSTEQGWRDEQYF
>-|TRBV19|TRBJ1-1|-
TGTGCCAGTAGTATCCGGGGGGAGGCACTGAGCGCTTTCTTT
CASSIRGEALSAFF
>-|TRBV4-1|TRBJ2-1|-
TGCGCCAGCAGGCTCACAGGGAGGGCCTCCTACAATGAGCAGTTCTTC
CASRLTGRASYNEQFF
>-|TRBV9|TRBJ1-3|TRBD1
TGTGCCAGCAGCGTCCGGACAGGGGCAAGAAACACCATATATTTT
CASSVRTGARNTIYF
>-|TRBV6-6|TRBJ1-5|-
TGTGCCAGCAGTTACGGAGGTTCCAGGGATCAGCCCCAGCATTTT
CASSYGGSRDQPQHF
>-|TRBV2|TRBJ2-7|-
TGTGCCAGCATTAAATTCAACTACGAGCAGTACTTC
CASIKFNYEQYF
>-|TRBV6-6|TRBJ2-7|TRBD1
TGTGCCAGCAGTCTACAGGGGGCGGGAGAGCAGTACTTC
CASSLQGAGEQYF
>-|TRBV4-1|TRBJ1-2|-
TGCGCCAGCAGCAACTTAGGGTTAGGAGGGAAGAACTATGGCTACACCTTC
CASSNLGLGGKNYGYTF
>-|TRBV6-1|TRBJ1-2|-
TGTGCCAGCAGTGAAGCTAAGGAGGGCTACACCTTC
CASSEAKEGYTF
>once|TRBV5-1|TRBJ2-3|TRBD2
TGCGCCAGCAGCTTGATTACTAGCGGGGGGACAGATACGCAGTATTTT
CASSLITSGGTDTQYF
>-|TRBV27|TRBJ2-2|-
TGTGCCAGCGCTTTGGACAGTTTCGTAATCCCCGGGGAGCTGTTTTTT
CASALDSFVIPGELFF
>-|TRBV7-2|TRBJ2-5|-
TGTGCCAGCAGTTATGCCTCGAGCGGGGAGACCCAGTACTTC
CASSYASSGETQYF
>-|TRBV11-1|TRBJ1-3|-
TGTGCCAGCAGGTCGAGTGGAAACACCATATATTTT
CASRSSGNTIYF
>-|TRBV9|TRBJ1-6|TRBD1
TGTGCCAGCAGCGTAGATGGGACAGGGGTTAATTCACCCCTCCACTTT
CASSVDGTGVNSPLHF
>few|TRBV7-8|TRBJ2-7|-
TGTGCCAGCAGCTTAGAACGTTCCTACGAGCAGTACTTC
CASSLERSYEQYF
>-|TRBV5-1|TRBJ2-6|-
TGCGCCAGCAGCTTGGGTGCGGGCTCTGGGGCCAACGTCCTGACTTTC
CASSLGAGSGANVLTF
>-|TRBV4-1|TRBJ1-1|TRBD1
TGCGCCAGCAGCCACCTGACAGGGGGCGGTGAAGCTTTCTTT
CASSHLTGGGEAFF
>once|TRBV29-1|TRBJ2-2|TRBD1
TGCAGCGTTACCGCTCGGACAGGGGGAAGGGCCGGGGAGCTGTTTTTT
CSVTARTGGRAGELFF
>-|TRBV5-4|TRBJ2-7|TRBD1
TGTGCCAGCAGCGCACCGGGACAGGGCTACGAGCAGTACTTC
CASSAPGQGYEQYF
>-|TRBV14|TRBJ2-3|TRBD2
TGTGCCAGCAGTCCCCTAGCGGGGGGTCTAACAGATACGCAGTATTTT
CASSPLAGGLTDTQYF
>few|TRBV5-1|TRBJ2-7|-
TGCGCCAGCAGACCCACTTCAACCACGGGTTACGAGCAGTACTTC
CASRPTSTTGYEQYF
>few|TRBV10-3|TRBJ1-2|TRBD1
TGTGCCATCAGTTCCCGCCCCCCCACAGGGGGCGATGGCTACACCTTC
CAISSRPPTGGDGYTF
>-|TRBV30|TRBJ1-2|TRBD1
TGTGCCTGGAGTTTCGGTGGGACAGGGACCCTAAACTATGGCTACACCTTC
CAWSFGGTGTLNYGYTF
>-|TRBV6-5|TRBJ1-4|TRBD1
TGTGCCAGCAGTAGTTACAGGGGTAGTCATGAAAAACTGTTTTTT
CASSSYRGSHEKLFF
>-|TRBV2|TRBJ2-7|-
TGTGCCAGCAGGGGGACCTCCTACGAGCAGTACTTC
CASRGTSYEQYF
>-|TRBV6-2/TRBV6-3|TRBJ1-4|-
TGTGCCAGCAGTTGGGCAGACAGGCTCAATGAAAAACTGTTTTTT
CASSWADRLNEKLFF
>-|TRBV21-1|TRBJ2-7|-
TGTGCCAGGCGGGGCTGCGAGGTAACCTACGAGCAGTACTTC
CARRGCEVTYEQYF
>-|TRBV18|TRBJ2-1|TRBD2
TGTGCCAGCTCATCCTTTGCGGGAGCGGCCTACAATGAGCAGTTCTTC
CASSSFAGAAYNEQFF